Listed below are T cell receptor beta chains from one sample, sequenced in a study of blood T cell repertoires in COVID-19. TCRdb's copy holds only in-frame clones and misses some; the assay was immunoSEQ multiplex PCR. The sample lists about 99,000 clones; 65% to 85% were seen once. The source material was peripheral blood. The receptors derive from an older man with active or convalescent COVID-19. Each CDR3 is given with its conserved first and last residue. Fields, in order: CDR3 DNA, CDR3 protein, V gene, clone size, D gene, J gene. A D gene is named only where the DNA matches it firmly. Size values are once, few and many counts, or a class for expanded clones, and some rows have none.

CDR3nt: TGTGCCAGCAGCAACTTAGCGGTGGGGTACCAAGAGACCCAGTACTTC
CDR3aa: CASSNLAVGYQETQYF
v_gene: TRBV7-9
abundance: few
d_gene: .
j_gene: TRBJ2-5

CDR3nt: TGTGCCAGCAGCGCCGCGGGGGCGGCGGACCAAGAGACCCAGTACTTC
CDR3aa: CASSAAGAADQETQYF
v_gene: TRBV11-1
abundance: .
d_gene: .
j_gene: TRBJ2-5

CDR3nt: TGTGCCAGCAGCCTTGGACAGGGGAACACCGGGGAGCTGTTTTTT
CDR3aa: CASSLGQGNTGELFF
v_gene: TRBV2
abundance: .
d_gene: TRBD1
j_gene: TRBJ2-2

CDR3nt: TGTGCCAGCAGCAAACAGGGGTTCAATCAGCCCCAGCATTTT
CDR3aa: CASSKQGFNQPQHF
v_gene: TRBV6-5
abundance: .
d_gene: TRBD1
j_gene: TRBJ1-5

CDR3nt: TGTGCCAGCAGAAAGCGTGGGACAGCGAACAATGAGCAGTTCTTC
CDR3aa: CASRKRGTANNEQFF
v_gene: TRBV5-4
abundance: .
d_gene: TRBD1
j_gene: TRBJ2-1

CDR3nt: TGTGCCAGCAGCTTAAGTGTGGGCGGGAGTGAAGCTTTCTTT
CDR3aa: CASSLSVGGSEAFF
v_gene: TRBV7-3
abundance: .
d_gene: .
j_gene: TRBJ1-1

CDR3nt: TGTGCCAGCAGTTCGACAGGGGGAAACACCGGGGAGCTGTTTTTT
CDR3aa: CASSSTGGNTGELFF
v_gene: TRBV28
abundance: .
d_gene: TRBD1
j_gene: TRBJ2-2

CDR3nt: TGTGCCAGCAGCTTACACCAGGTTTTAGCGAACACCGGGGAGCTGTTTTTT
CDR3aa: CASSLHQVLANTGELFF
v_gene: TRBV7-2
abundance: .
d_gene: .
j_gene: TRBJ2-2

CDR3nt: TGTGCCAGTGGGAGGGACTTTGGAAACACCATATATTTT
CDR3aa: CASGRDFGNTIYF
v_gene: TRBV19
abundance: .
d_gene: .
j_gene: TRBJ1-3

CDR3nt: TGTGCCTGGAGTGTGCGGGGCTGGGAGACCCAGTACTTC
CDR3aa: CAWSVRGWETQYF
v_gene: TRBV30
abundance: .
d_gene: .
j_gene: TRBJ2-5

CDR3nt: TGTGCCAGCGGGGGGAATGTCGAAAAACTGTTTTTT
CDR3aa: CASGGNVEKLFF
v_gene: TRBV28
abundance: .
d_gene: .
j_gene: TRBJ1-4

CDR3nt: TGTGCCAGCAGCGTAGACCGTGGGAGTTCGGAGACCCAGTACTTC
CDR3aa: CASSVDRGSSETQYF
v_gene: TRBV9
abundance: .
d_gene: .
j_gene: TRBJ2-5

CDR3nt: TGTGCCAGCAGCGTAGGAGCGGGACAGGCGGGTGAAAAACTGTTTTTT
CDR3aa: CASSVGAGQAGEKLFF
v_gene: TRBV9
abundance: .
d_gene: TRBD1
j_gene: TRBJ1-4

CDR3nt: TGTGCCAGCTCACCTAGGCCAAATCCAGGATATGGCACTGAAGCTTTCTTT
CDR3aa: CASSPRPNPGYGTEAFF
v_gene: TRBV18
abundance: .
d_gene: .
j_gene: TRBJ1-1

CDR3nt: TGCGCCAGCAGCTCAGGGGGCCTGGGGGACACTGAAGCTTTCTTT
CDR3aa: CASSSGGLGDTEAFF
v_gene: TRBV5-1
abundance: .
d_gene: TRBD1
j_gene: TRBJ1-1

CDR3nt: TGTGCCAGCAGCCGTGACAGCGCTGGAAACACCATATATTTT
CDR3aa: CASSRDSAGNTIYF
v_gene: TRBV7-2
abundance: .
d_gene: .
j_gene: TRBJ1-3

CDR3nt: TGTGCCAGCAGCTTAGCTTTCGTTGTGACTGAAGCTTTCTTT
CDR3aa: CASSLAFVVTEAFF
v_gene: TRBV7-2
abundance: once
d_gene: .
j_gene: TRBJ1-1

CDR3nt: TGTGCCAGCAGTTTAACGGGGGGGGCCCCCCAAGAGACCCAGTACTTC
CDR3aa: CASSLTGGAPQETQYF
v_gene: TRBV28
abundance: .
d_gene: TRBD2
j_gene: TRBJ2-5

CDR3nt: TGTGCCAGCAGCTCCCGACAGACCTCTAACTATGGCTACACCTTC
CDR3aa: CASSSRQTSNYGYTF
v_gene: TRBV5-6
abundance: .
d_gene: .
j_gene: TRBJ1-2

CDR3nt: TGTGCCAGCAGCGTAAGGGAGGGTGGGTCCTACGAGCAGTACTTC
CDR3aa: CASSVREGGSYEQYF
v_gene: TRBV9
abundance: .
d_gene: TRBD2
j_gene: TRBJ2-7

CDR3nt: TGCAGCGTCCGCTCCACTAGCGGGGGTGAGACCCAGTACTTC
CDR3aa: CSVRSTSGGETQYF
v_gene: TRBV29-1
abundance: .
d_gene: TRBD2
j_gene: TRBJ2-5

CDR3nt: TGTGCCAGCAGCTTATATCGCGCGGGGGGGCTTCCAGATACGCAGTATTTT
CDR3aa: CASSLYRAGGLPDTQYF
v_gene: TRBV7-3
abundance: .
d_gene: TRBD2
j_gene: TRBJ2-3

CDR3nt: TGTGCCAGCTCACCATCTGAGTTGGAGACCCAGTACTTC
CDR3aa: CASSPSELETQYF
v_gene: TRBV18
abundance: .
d_gene: .
j_gene: TRBJ2-5